The 28 T cell receptor beta chains below come from one sample, sequenced in a study of shared clonotypes between healthy human individuals. Profiled with immunoSEQ multiplex PCR; TCRdb holds only in-frame clones, not every one. Of 1,400,000 or so clones in the sample, less than 99% were seen once. Input material: naive CD4+ T cells sorted from blood. As to subset: CD45RA+ positively selected. The receptor source for this set is a young man in good health.

V is TRBV2 and J is TRBJ1-5; maybe TRBD1 (5 bases). The germline V gene encodes CDR1 SNHLY and CDR2 FYNNEI. Deletions cut 10 bases from V and 8 bases from J, with 21 bases between. This CDR3 contains 14 residues. CDR3 DNA sequence: TGTGCCATCGCGGGGGGAGGGGAAGGGAAGCCCCAGCATTTT. Protein sequence: CAIAGGGEGKPQHF.

J is TRBJ2-5 and V is TRBV5-4; TRBD2 is a possible D gene (5 bases). Trimming took 2 bases from V and 0 from J, leaving 11 bases between them. CDR1 SGHNT and CDR2 YYREEE come from the germline V gene (reference sequence). This CDR3 contains 15 residues. The CDR3 is CASSFGGGNQETQYF. The CDR3 DNA follows: TGTGCCAGCAGCTTTGGAGGTGGAAACCAAGAGACCCAGTACTTC.

The chain carries TRBV5-5 and TRBJ1-3; 7 bases map to TRBD1. V lost 4 bases and J lost 4; bases outside the gene matches: 8. Germline V gene data show CDR1 as SGHKS and CDR2 as YYEKEE (reference sequence). The CDR3 sequence is 15 residues long. The CDR3 here is CASSNTGTAGNTIYF. As DNA, the CDR3 is TGTGCCAGCAGCAATACCGGGACAGCAGGAAACACCATATATTTT.

The chain couples TRBV6-5 to TRBJ2-1; no clear D gene. The V gene lost 0 bases and the J gene lost 5 bases, with 14 bases spanning the gap. The germline gives CDR1 MNHEY, CDR2 SVGAGI. The CDR3 has 16 residues. The CDR3 DNA is TGTGCCAGCAGTTACTCGGTCCCAGCCCTCAACAATGAGCAGTTCTTC. It translates to CASSYSVPALNNEQFF.

V gene TRBV7-2 combines with J gene TRBJ2-5; tentatively, D is TRBD2 (6 bases). Between the trimmed V and J ends, which lost 5 bases and 5 bases, there was a span of 12 bases. CDR3 size: 13 residues. The germline V gene has CDR1 SGHTA and CDR2 FQGNSA. This CDR3 is CASSRGWLETQYF. The CDR3, as DNA: TGTGCCAGCAGCCGGGGGTGGTTGGAGACCCAGTACTTC.

The chain couples TRBV5-4 to TRBJ2-5, with 7 bases matching TRBD2. The CDR3 extends over 13 amino acids. Germline V gene data show CDR1 as SGHNT and CDR2 as YYREEE (reference sequence). V lost 2 bases, J lost 5 bases, and 3 bases stayed unmatched. The CDR3 loop reads CASSFTSAETQYF. CDR3 nucleotide sequence: TGTGCCAGCAGCTTCACTAGCGCGGAGACCCAGTACTTC.

The rearrangement links TRBV11-2 to TRBJ2-7, with D maybe TRBD1 (6 bases). The CDR3 consists of 13 residues. Trimming pared 6 bases from V and 5 bases from J, leaving 14 bases between. Germline V gene sequence: CDR1 SGHAT, CDR2 FQNNGV. The CDR3 DNA reads as TGTGCCAGCAGATTTACAGGGACCCACGAGCAGTACTTC. This sequence encodes CASRFTGTHEQYF.

The V and J genes are TRBV5-1 and TRBJ2-7, with a tentative D call TRBD2 (5 bases). The V end lost 2 bases, the J end lost 1 base, and 10 bases lay between the germline ends. Germline V gives CDR1 SGHRS, CDR2 YFSETQ. CDR3 length equals 14 residues. In DNA form, the CDR3 reads TGCGCCAGCAGCTTTGAACTAGTTTCCTACGAGCAGTACTTC. It codes for CASSFELVSYEQYF.

The chain combines TRBV28 with TRBJ2-1, with TRBD2 matching over 11 bases. Losses at the gene ends were 7 bases for V and 15 bases for J; bases not matched to a gene: 8. This CDR3 has 12 residues. Looked up from germline, CDR1 is MDHEN and CDR2 is SYDVKM. CDR3 residues: CASIGLAGPPFF. DNA of the CDR3: TGTGCCAGCATTGGACTAGCGGGTCCTCCGTTCTTC. Full variable domain (rest looked up from reference TRBV28 and TRBJ2-1): DVKVTQSSRYLVKRTGEKVFLECVQDMDHENMFWYRQDPGLGLRLIYFSYDVKMKEKGDIPEGYSVSREKKERFSLILESASTNQTSMYLCASIGLAGPPFFGPGTRLTVL.

The chain joins TRBV18 to TRBJ2-6, with D perhaps given as TRBD1 or TRBD2 (5 bases each). Trimming cost V 3 bases and J 4 bases, with 19 bases left between them. Germline CDR1 is KGHSH and CDR2 is LQKENI. This CDR3 has 18 residues. CDR3 protein: CASSPSGTGVLGANVLTF. CDR3 DNA sequence: TGTGCCAGCTCACCGTCGGGGACGGGCGTTTTGGGGGCCAACGTCCTGACTTTC.

The gene calls are TRBV27 and TRBJ2-2; 8 bases match TRBD1. The CDR3 extends over 15 amino acids. With V trimmed by 5 bases and J by 5 bases, 7 bases remained unmatched. The germline CDR1 and CDR2 sequences are MNHEY and SMNVEV (reference sequence). CDR3 region: CASSPPGQGTGELFF. The CDR3 coding sequence is TGTGCCAGCAGTCCCCCCGGACAGGGAACCGGGGAGCTGTTTTTT.

V is TRBV6-5 and J is TRBJ2-7, with a possible D match to TRBD1 (6 bases). This CDR3 is 15 amino acids long. CDR1 and CDR2 from the germline V gene are MNHEY and SVGAGI. Trimming took 1 base from V and 4 from J, leaving 14 bases between them. The CDR3, as DNA: TGTGCCAGCAGTTACTGGGGGCGCCAGGATTACGAGCAGTACTTC. It is translated as CASSYWGRQDYEQYF.

The chain combines TRBV27 with TRBJ2-1; D is undetermined. Germline CDR1 and CDR2: MNHEY and SMNVEV (reference sequence). The ends were cut back, 6 bases at V and 8 bases at J, with 14 bases in the middle. The CDR3 consists of 13 residues. This CDR3 is CASSLAPGYEQFF. DNA of the CDR3: TGTGCCAGCAGCCTGGCCCCAGGATATGAGCAGTTCTTC.

The rearrangement joins TRBV5-1 to TRBJ2-1; 8 nucleotides agree with TRBD2. The J segment lost 5 bases and the V segment lost 3 bases, leaving 10 bases of the junction unmatched. The V gene's germline CDR1 is SGHRS and CDR2 YFSETQ. The CDR3 loop spans 16 amino acids. CDR3 sequence reads: CASSSTGTRYNNEQFF. CDR3 DNA: TGCGCCAGCAGCTCAACCGGGACTAGATATAACAATGAGCAGTTCTTC.

The chain couples TRBV4-1 to TRBJ2-5; D gene uncertain. This CDR3 has 13 amino acids. Germline loops: CDR1 MGHRA, CDR2 YSYEKL. The ends were cut back, 0 bases at V and 3 bases at J, with 5 bases in the middle. As DNA, the CDR3 is TGCGCCAGCAGCCAAGATCCCGAAGAGACCCAGTACTTC. Protein: CASSQDPEETQYF.

Remarks on this clone: This CDR3 is also generated by other DNA sequences in the sample. The J gene is TRBJ2-3, the V gene TRBV4-2, with 11 nucleotides matching TRBD2. The V and J ends lost 0 bases and 3 bases, in that order; junction bases with no gene match: 2. This CDR3 has 16 amino acids. The germline gives CDR1 LGHNA, CDR2 YNFKEQ. The CDR3 loop is CASSQELAGGTDTQYF. The CDR3 DNA is TGTGCCAGCAGCCAAGAGCTAGCGGGAGGTACAGATACGCAGTATTTT.

This clone appeared a single time. The CDR3 region has the DNA TGTGCCAGCCCTTTGAGGAATAGGAGGGTATTATGCAATGAGCAGTTCTTC. Protein sequence: CASPLRNRRVLCNEQFF. The J gene is TRBJ2-1, the V gene TRBV28; the D gene is possibly TRBD2 (6 bases). The germline gives CDR1 MDHEN, CDR2 SYDVKM. Trimming took 8 bases from V and 6 from J, leaving 26 bases between them. The CDR3 consists of 17 residues.

V usage is TRBV11-2 and J usage is TRBJ2-5, with 13 bases fitting TRBD2. This CDR3 has 15 amino acids. CDR1 SGHAT and CDR2 FQNNGV come from the germline V gene. Trimming cost V 4 bases and J 2 bases; bases outside gene matches: 1. The DNA of the CDR3 is TGTGCCAGCAGCTGGACTAGCGGGGGACAAGAGACCCAGTACTTC. The encoded protein is CASSWTSGGQETQYF.

The rearrangement uses TRBV9 and TRBJ2-7, with D possibly being TRBD1 (6 bases). The CDR3 contains 15 residues. Deletions cut 0 bases from V and 3 bases from J, with 13 bases between. Germline-derived CDR1 and CDR2 are SGDLS and YYNGEE. This CDR3 reads CASSVAQGNSYEQYF. As DNA, the CDR3 is TGTGCCAGCAGCGTAGCACAGGGCAATAGCTACGAGCAGTACTTC.

The chain couples TRBV9 to TRBJ2-3; TRBD2 matches at 8 bases. The CDR3 extends over 16 amino acids. J lost 2 bases, V lost 0 bases, and 5 bases had no gene match. In germline, CDR1 is SGDLS, CDR2 YYNGEE. CDR3 nucleotide sequence: TGTGCCAGCAGCGTAGGGGGCGGGAGGAACACAGATACGCAGTATTTT. It specifies CASSVGGGRNTDTQYF.

The sample holds one count of this clone. The CDR3 DNA is TGTGCCAGCAGCCAAGAGAAGCGGGGGCCCGCCGAGCAGTACTTC. It specifies CASSQEKRGPAEQYF. The chain recombines TRBV4-2 with TRBJ2-7; TRBD2 matches at 8 bases. Per the germline V gene, CDR1 is LGHNA and CDR2 is YNFKEQ. The CDR3 covers 15 residues. V shed 0 bases, J shed 6 bases, and the junction held 7 bases outside the gene matches.

V gene TRBV11-2 combines with J gene TRBJ2-6, with 11 positions matching TRBD1. From germline, CDR1 is SGHAT and CDR2 FQNNGV. CDR3 size: 18 residues. The trim removed 4 bases at V and 1 base at J, leaving 6 bases unmatched. This CDR3 reads CASSSTDRGLSGANVLTF. The CDR3 DNA reads as TGTGCCAGCAGCTCGACGGACAGGGGGCTATCTGGGGCCAACGTCCTGACTTTC.

The chain is built from TRBV6-4 and TRBJ1-5; the D is unclear. V was cut by 4 bases and J by 5 bases, with 9 bases left in between. The CDR3 covers 13 residues. Germline V CDR1 and CDR2: MRHNA, SNTAGT. The CDR3 loop reads CASSATVDQPQHF. The CDR3 DNA is TGTGCCAGCAGTGCCACAGTGGATCAGCCCCAGCATTTT.

The rearrangement links TRBV15 to TRBJ2-7; TRBD1 matches 7 bases. The CDR3 spans 13 residues. Germline V gene lookup returns CDR1 LNHNV and CDR2 YYDKDF (reference sequence). V gave up 2 bases and J gave up 5 bases; unmatched junction bases: 3. The CDR3 nucleotides are TGTGCCACCAGCAGAACAGGGGCCCACGAGCAGTACTTC. Translated: CATSRTGAHEQYF. Filled out from reference TRBV15 and TRBJ2-7, the complete variable domain reads DAMVIQNPRYQVTQFGKPVTLSCSQTLNHNVMYWYQQKSSQAPKLLFHYYDKDFNNEADTPDNFQSRRPNTSFCFLDIRSPGLGDTAMYLCATSRTGAHEQYFGPGTRLTVT.

Comment on this clone: This sample also contains other DNA sequences that code for the same CDR3. The chain has TRBV6-1 and TRBJ2-1; perhaps TRBD2 as D (5 bases). The ends were cut back, 3 bases at V and 2 bases at J, with 5 bases in the middle. Germline V gene lookup returns CDR1 MNHNS and CDR2 SASEGT. This CDR3 has 13 amino acids. CDR3 in amino acids: CASSETTYNEQFF. As DNA, the CDR3 is TGTGCCAGCAGTGAGACTACCTACAATGAGCAGTTCTTC.

This clone is a singleton in its sample. The CDR3 DNA reads as TGCGCCAGCAGCTTCGGTAGTTATGTCTATGAGCAGTTCTTC. It is translated as CASSFGSYVYEQFF. This chain links TRBV5-1 with TRBJ2-1; D remains ambiguous. Trimming removed 2 bases from V and 8 bases from J, with 14 bases in between. This CDR3 contains 14 residues. Germline V gene sequence: CDR1 SGHRS, CDR2 YFSETQ.

The gene calls are TRBV5-4 and TRBJ2-1; TRBD2 agrees at 7 bases. This CDR3 has 16 residues. Per the germline V gene, CDR1 is SGHNT and CDR2 is YYREEE (reference sequence). J was trimmed by 6 bases and V by 4 bases; bases with no gene match: 13. CDR3 residues: CASSPDRIGGINEQFF. In DNA form, the CDR3 reads TGTGCCAGCAGCCCCGACAGAATCGGGGGGATCAATGAGCAGTTCTTC.

The chain has TRBV7-9 and TRBJ1-3; no definite D call. CDR1 SEHNR and CDR2 FQNEAQ come from the germline V gene (reference sequence). The CDR3 runs 15 residues. The V end was cut by 1 base, the J end by 8 bases, with 15 bases between. The CDR3 DNA reads TGTGCCAGCAGCTTAGGAAGGTTCTCTGGGGACACCATATATTTT. The encoded protein is CASSLGRFSGDTIYF.